The 24 T cell receptor beta chains listed next were all sequenced from one sample in a study of cytotoxic CD8 clonotypes in ibrutinib-treated CLL. TCRdb's copy holds only in-frame clones and misses some; the assay was immunoSEQ multiplex PCR. The repertoire holds tens of thousands of clones, with approximately 90% as singletons. This specimen was PBMCs, taken after 12 months of ibrutinib treatment. The receptors were sampled from a human donor with chronic lymphocytic leukemia.

This chain connects TRBV28 to TRBJ2-6; D gene ambiguous. This CDR3 region has 17 residues. Germline CDR1 reads MDHEN; CDR2 reads SYDVKM. V lost 5 bases and J 0 bases, leaving 14 bases between the germline ends. CDR3 DNA: TGTGCCAGCAGTCCCGCCCTTACGGGCTCTGGGGCCAACGTCCTGACTTTC. It codes for CASSPALTGSGANVLTF.

This chain uses TRBV5-1 with TRBJ2-7; 8 bases are a match to TRBD1. This CDR3 has 15 residues. Trimming at V came to 4 bases and at J to 4 bases, leaving 10 bases not matched to a gene. Germline CDR1 SGHRS, CDR2 YFSETQ. Here the CDR3 reads CASSPMTGEKYEQYF. The DNA of the CDR3 is TGCGCCAGCAGCCCTATGACAGGGGAGAAATACGAGCAGTACTTC.

This chain uses TRBV6-6 with TRBJ1-2; D possibly corresponds to TRBD1 (5 bases). The CDR3 has 14 amino acids. Trimming removed 2 bases from V and 7 bases from J, with 14 bases in between. Germline V CDR1 and CDR2: MNHNY, SVGAGI (reference sequence). The CDR3 here is CASSYDRPTGGYTF. CDR3 sequence (DNA): TGTGCCAGCAGTTACGACAGACCCACGGGTGGCTACACCTTC.

The chain has TRBV9 and TRBJ1-2; no clear D. This CDR3 spans 12 amino acids. Germline V gene sequence: CDR1 SGDLS, CDR2 YYNGEE. V was shortened by 2 bases and J by 8 bases, with 10 bases between the two germline ends. The CDR3 here is CASSVWAGGYTF. In nucleotides, the CDR3 is TGTGCCAGCAGCGTTTGGGCGGGGGGCTACACCTTC.

The chain couples TRBV5-1 to TRBJ2-5, with D unclear. Per germline, CDR1 SGHRS and CDR2 YFSETQ. The CDR3 totals 13 residues. V lost 0 bases and J lost 4, with 7 bases in between. The CDR3 DNA sequence: TGCGCCAGCAGCTTGGGAGTGGGAGAGACCCAGTACTTC. Residues: CASSLGVGETQYF.

This chain uses TRBV4-1 with TRBJ2-7; TRBD2 agrees at 10 bases. CDR1 and CDR2 (germline): MGHRA, YSYEKL. The CDR3 is made up of 16 amino acids. Germline trimming cut 0 bases from V and 6 bases from J; bases unmatched to any gene: 8. The CDR3 is CASSQDQGLAFLEQYF. The CDR3 DNA sequence: TGCGCCAGCAGCCAAGATCAGGGACTAGCGTTTCTCGAGCAGTACTTC.

The chain links TRBV5-4 to TRBJ1-1; no definite D call. This CDR3 has 14 amino acids. Germline-derived CDR1 and CDR2 are SGHNT and YYREEE (reference sequence). V was cut by 1 base and J by 1 base, with 8 bases left in between. The CDR3 sequence is CASSLLGTNTEAFF. The CDR3 DNA reads TGTGCCAGCAGCTTGCTGGGCACGAACACTGAAGCTTTCTTT.

The chain recombines TRBV19 with TRBJ1-2; no clear D gene. Germline V gene lookup returns CDR1 LNHDA and CDR2 SQIVND (reference sequence). V was trimmed by 3 bases and J by 1 base, leaving 6 bases between them. This CDR3 has 13 amino acids. The chain's CDR3 is CASSMMVNYGYTF. Written as DNA, the CDR3 is TGTGCCAGTAGTATGATGGTTAACTATGGCTACACCTTC.

The chain employs TRBV5-4 and TRBJ2-7; TRBD2 matches at 8 bases. The V gene end was trimmed by 1 base and the J gene end by 0 bases; junction bases not matched to a gene: 3. CDR3 length equals 15 residues. Per the germline V gene, CDR1 is SGHNT and CDR2 is YYREEE (reference sequence). The CDR3 loop reads CASSLLAGASYEQYF. The CDR3 DNA is TGTGCCAGCAGCTTGCTAGCGGGCGCCTCCTACGAGCAGTACTTC.

The chain couples TRBV19 to TRBJ1-2; 10 bases map to TRBD1. The CDR3 is 16 residues long. Losses at the gene ends were 5 bases for V and 1 base for J; bases not matched to a gene: 7. Germline CDR1 LNHDA, CDR2 SQIVND (reference sequence). The CDR3 bases are TGTGCCAGTAGTGCCCGACAGGGGGCTCTTAACTATGGCTACACCTTC. Translated, it gives CASSARQGALNYGYTF.

The chain has TRBV6-1 and TRBJ1-5; no clear D. Germline CDR1 reads MNHNS; CDR2 reads SASEGT. The CDR3 sequence is 12 residues long. Trimming shortened V by 7 bases and J by 8 bases, and 12 bases separated the two germline ends. In nucleotides, the CDR3 is TGTGCCAGCACCCACGGGTGGGAGCCCCAGCATTTT. Residues: CASTHGWEPQHF.

The CDR3 region has the DNA TGTGCCAGCAGTGAAGGCTCCCTAGCGTCTTACGAGCAGTACTTC. Amino acids: CASSEGSLASYEQYF. The chain couples TRBV25-1 to TRBJ2-7, with D perhaps TRBD2 (6 bases). Germline CDR1 is MGHDK and CDR2 is SYGVNS. Trimming removed 2 bases at V and 4 bases at J, with 15 bases between. This CDR3 contains 15 residues.

The chain is built from TRBV7-9 and TRBJ1-3; D is undetermined. CDR3 size: 14 residues. The V gene lost 5 bases and the J gene lost 0 bases, with 8 bases spanning the gap. The V gene's germline CDR1 is SEHNR and CDR2 FQNEAQ (reference sequence). The CDR3 region has the DNA TGTGCCAGCAGCCCCGTCGGCTCTGGAAACACCATATATTTT. Its translation is CASSPVGSGNTIYF.

The rearrangement links TRBV13 to TRBJ1-1; weak D call: TRBD1 (5 bases). Trimming took off 0 bases at V and 5 bases at J, with 7 bases between the two ends. Germline CDR1 reads PRHDT; CDR2 reads FYEKMQ (reference sequence). This CDR3 comprises 13 residues. The CDR3 loop is CASSLGRGTEAFF. In DNA, the CDR3 is TGTGCCAGCAGCTTAGGACGGGGGACTGAAGCTTTCTTT.

J is TRBJ1-2 and V is TRBV6-5; no firm D call. The CDR3 has 13 residues. With 6 bases removed from V and 4 bases from J, the gap between germline ends came to 12 bases. Germline loops: CDR1 MNHEY, CDR2 SVGAGI. This chain's CDR3 is CASSPETSYGYTF. The CDR3 nucleotides are TGTGCCAGCAGCCCAGAGACGTCCTATGGCTACACCTTC.

The V and J genes are TRBV28 and TRBJ1-1, with D perhaps matching TRBD1 (5 bases). Deletions cut 7 bases from V and 4 bases from J, with 16 bases between. CDR3 size: 14 residues. CDR1 is MDHEN, CDR2 SYDVKM, per germline. The DNA of the CDR3 is TGTGCCAGCACCCTTAGGCAGGGCGGCACTGAAGCTTTCTTT. Protein sequence: CASTLRQGGTEAFF.

V is TRBV19 and J is TRBJ1-1; 8 positions match TRBD1. Germline V lookup: CDR1 LNHDA, CDR2 SQIVND (reference sequence). Trimming cost V 6 bases and J 0 bases; bases outside gene matches: 15. This CDR3 is 18 amino acids long. Here the CDR3 DNA reads TGTGCCAGTAGATTCCGGGTGGAAAGGACAGGGCTGAACACTGAAGCTTTCTTT. Its translation: CASRFRVERTGLNTEAFF. Together with reference TRBV19 and TRBJ1-1, the CDR3 gives the full variable domain: DGGITQSPKYLFRKEGQNVTLSCEQNLNHDAMYWYRQDPGQGLRLIYYSQIVNDFQKGDIAEGYSVSREKKESFPLTVTSAQKNPTAFYLCASRFRVERTGLNTEAFFGQGTRLTVV.

DNA for the CDR3: TGTGCCAGCAGCTCGTCCCGGGACAGGGCAACTGAAGCTTTCTTT. Amino acids: CASSSSRDRATEAFF. The chain has TRBV7-3 and TRBJ1-1; 9 bases are a match to TRBD1. The CDR3 is 15 amino acids. Germline V gene data show CDR1 as SGHTA and CDR2 as FQGTGA. Trimming cost V 4 bases and J 5 bases; bases outside gene matches: 8.

V gene TRBV29-1 combines with J gene TRBJ1-4; the D is unclear. The germline CDR1 and CDR2 sequences are SQVTM and ANQGSEA. Trimming pared 4 bases from V and 5 bases from J, leaving 5 bases between. The CDR3 is 11 residues long. CDR3 bases: TGCAGCGTTGGCACGAATGAAAAACTGTTTTTT. Residues: CSVGTNEKLFF.

This clone was counted a single time. This sequence joins TRBV28 and TRBJ2-7; unclear D gene. Looked up from germline, CDR1 is MDHEN and CDR2 is SYDVKM. There are 12 residues in the CDR3. The germline V and J ends were trimmed by 5 bases and 8 bases, with 13 bases remaining between them. The CDR3 sequence: CASSARSRKQYF. The CDR3 nucleotides read TGTGCCAGCAGTGCGAGGAGTCGGAAGCAGTACTTC.

The chain employs TRBV7-2 and TRBJ2-1; 13 positions agree with TRBD2. The CDR3 has 19 residues. Germline-derived CDR1 and CDR2 are SGHTA and FQGNSA. J was trimmed by 6 bases and V by 1 base; bases with no gene match: 12. The CDR3 loop reads CASSLESVRRTSGSNEQFF. The CDR3 DNA is TGTGCCAGCAGCTTAGAAAGTGTCCGACGGACTAGCGGGAGCAATGAGCAGTTCTTC.

The DNA of the CDR3 is TGTGCCAGCAGGTCCGGACAGGGGGGCAATCAGCCCCAGCATTTT. Translating it yields CASRSGQGGNQPQHF. The chain joins TRBV28 to TRBJ1-5; TRBD1 matches 10 bases. The CDR3 runs to 15 residues. Germline CDR1 and CDR2: MDHEN and SYDVKM. The junction had 4 bases not matched to a gene; V was cut back by 6 bases and J by 2 bases.

The table lists this clone with a few counts. The V gene is TRBV7-2, the J gene TRBJ2-2; 7 nucleotides agree with TRBD1. There are 16 residues in the CDR3. Germline V lookup: CDR1 SGHTA, CDR2 FQGNSA. V dropped 2 bases and J dropped 2; count of bases not matched to a gene: 5. The CDR3 DNA sequence: TGTGCCAGCAGCTTATTCCGGGACAGAAACACCGGGGAGCTGTTTTTT. This translates into CASSLFRDRNTGELFF. Filled out from reference TRBV7-2 and TRBJ2-2, the complete variable domain reads GAGVSQSPSNKVTEKGKDVELRCDPISGHTALYWYRQSLGQGLEFLIYFQGNSAPDKSGLPSDRFSAERTGGSVSTLTIQRTQQEDSAVYLCASSLFRDRNTGELFFGEGSRLTVL.

The chain recombines TRBV27 with TRBJ2-1, with D tentatively TRBD2 (5 bases). Germline V lookup: CDR1 MNHEY, CDR2 SMNVEV (reference sequence). The CDR3 is made up of 15 amino acids. V dropped 7 bases and J dropped 5 bases, with 18 bases sitting between them. CDR3 nucleotides: TGTGCCAGCAATCCCCTTGGCGGGCTCAACAATGAGCAGTTCTTC. Residues: CASNPLGGLNNEQFF.